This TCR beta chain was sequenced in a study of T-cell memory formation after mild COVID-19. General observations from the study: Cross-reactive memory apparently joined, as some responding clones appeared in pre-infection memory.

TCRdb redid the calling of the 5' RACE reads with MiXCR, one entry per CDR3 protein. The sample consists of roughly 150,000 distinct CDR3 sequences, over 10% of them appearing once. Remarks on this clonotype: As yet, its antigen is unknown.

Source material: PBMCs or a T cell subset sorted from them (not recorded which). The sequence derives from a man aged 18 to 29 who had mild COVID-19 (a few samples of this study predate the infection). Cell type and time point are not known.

CDR3 residues: CSARLYRGNTIYF. The CDR3 coding sequence is TGCAGTGCTAGACTGTACAGGGGAAACACCATATATTTT. The chain employs TRBV20-1 and TRBJ1-3; possible D gene TRBD1, 5 bases. The CDR3 is made up of 13 amino acids. V dropped 2 bases and J dropped 4 bases, with 9 bases sitting between them. The germline V gene has CDR1 DFQATT and CDR2 SNEGSKA (reference sequence).